Listed below are T cell receptor beta chains from one sample, sequenced in a study of T cell clonotyping in hematopoietic cell transplantation. Produced via immunoSEQ multiplex PCR; TCRdb's table is partial and in-frame only. The sample consists of about 16,000 clones, around 90% of them appearing once. Sequences were obtained from peripheral blood mononuclear cells. These receptor sequences come from a man aged 40-49 years in good health. Some clones in this sample may be carry-over from other donors' samples. Each CDR3 is given with its conserved first and last residue. The order of the fields is CDR3 protein, V gene.

CASSLGSEYEQYF | TRBV27
CASSAQGASNQPQHF | TRBV5-1
CASSTISGGRYNEQFF | TRBV5-4
CASSLLSSPLHF | TRBV7-9
CASSIDSRDTGELFF | TRBV19
CASSLEAGPQGRYTF | TRBV5-1
CASSWRDRDNSPLHF | TRBV5-4
CSVEGQTNTGELFF | TRBV29-1
CASSLTSLAGGHEQFF | TRBV7-2
CASSLTRAGRNEQFF | TRBV27
CASSESLGLAGGKFF | TRBV25-1
CASIREALNSGNTIYF | TRBV2
CASSWTDSNQPQHF | TRBV2
CASSRSEISYEQYF | TRBV6-5
CSVAGSAFTDTQYF | TRBV29-1
CASSPRGEETQYF | TRBV18
CASSLRGTEAFF | TRBV5-6
CSVVPLSGNTIYF | TRBV29-1
CSDQDSYGYTF | TRBV20-1
CAWSGDELSAIYF | TRBV30
CASSTGQGMRAFF | TRBV7-2
CASSQDLGRMTDNLSSGNTIYF | TRBV4-3
CAWGSSTGGPNLNTGELFF | TRBV30
CAAGGAYEQYF | TRBV27
CASSESRTDTQYF | TRBV10-1
CSVGLAGFWETQYF | TRBV29-1
CASSLSGSNQPQHF | TRBV19
CASSQDPQPGQAGYTF | TRBV4-1
CASSEGGYSGDTIYF | TRBV9
CASSLQSTGNTEAFF | TRBV5-1
CASSIPGTTGEQYF | TRBV19
CASSLKGGSVAKNIQYF | TRBV27
CAWSPGQGFEQYF | TRBV30
CASSRRREGQETQYF | TRBV19
CASSFLLASGSTDTQYF | TRBV27
CASSSQTSGRETQYF | TRBV19
CASSLRDSEKLFF | TRBV6-6
CAWTPGTGSYEQYF | TRBV30
CSVCRSEQYF | TRBV29-1